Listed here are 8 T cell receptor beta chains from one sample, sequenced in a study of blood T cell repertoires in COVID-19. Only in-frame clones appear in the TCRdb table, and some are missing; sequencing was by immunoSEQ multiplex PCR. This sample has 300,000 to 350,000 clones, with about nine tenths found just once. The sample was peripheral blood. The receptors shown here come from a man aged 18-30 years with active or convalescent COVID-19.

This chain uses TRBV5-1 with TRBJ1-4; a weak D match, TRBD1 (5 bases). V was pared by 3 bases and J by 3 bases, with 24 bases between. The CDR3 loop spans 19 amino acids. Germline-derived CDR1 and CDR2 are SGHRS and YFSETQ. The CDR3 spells CASSSRDPPQTASNEKLFF. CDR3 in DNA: TGCGCCAGCAGCTCCCGCGACCCCCCCCAGACAGCCTCTAATGAAAAACTGTTTTTT.

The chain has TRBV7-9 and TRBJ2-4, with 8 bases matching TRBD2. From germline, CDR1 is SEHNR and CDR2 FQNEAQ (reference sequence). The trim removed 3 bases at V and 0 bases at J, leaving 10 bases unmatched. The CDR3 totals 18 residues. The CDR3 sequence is CASSFSLSGTLAKNIQYF. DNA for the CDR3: TGTGCCAGCAGCTTTAGCCTTAGCGGGACCCTAGCCAAAAACATTCAGTACTTC.

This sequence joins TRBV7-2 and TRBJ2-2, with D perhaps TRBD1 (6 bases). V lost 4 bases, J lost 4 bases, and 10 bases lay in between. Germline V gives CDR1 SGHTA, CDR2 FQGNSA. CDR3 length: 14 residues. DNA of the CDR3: TGTGCCAGCAGCTCGGGACAATCCACCGGGGAGCTGTTTTTT. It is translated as CASSSGQSTGELFF.

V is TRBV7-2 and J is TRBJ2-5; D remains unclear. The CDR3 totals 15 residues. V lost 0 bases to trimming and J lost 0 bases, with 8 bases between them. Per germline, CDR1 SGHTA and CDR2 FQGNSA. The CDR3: CASSLAGSYQETQYF. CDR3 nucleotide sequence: TGTGCCAGCAGCTTAGCGGGTAGCTACCAAGAGACCCAGTACTTC.

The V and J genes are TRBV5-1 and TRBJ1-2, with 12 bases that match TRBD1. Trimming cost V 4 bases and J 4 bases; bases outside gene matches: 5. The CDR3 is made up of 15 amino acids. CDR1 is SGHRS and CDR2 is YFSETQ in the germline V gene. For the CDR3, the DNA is TGCGCCAGCAGCCGGGGGACAGGGGGCTCCTATGGCTACACCTTC. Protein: CASSRGTGGSYGYTF.

The CDR3: CASTTDGGNSPLHF. CDR3 DNA sequence: TGTGCCAGTACCACGGACGGCGGGAATTCACCCCTCCACTTT. The V and J genes are TRBV19 and TRBJ1-6; D not certain. This CDR3 is built from 14 residues. In germline, CDR1 is LNHDA, CDR2 SQIVND (reference sequence). V was pared by 7 bases and J by 7 bases, with 14 bases between.

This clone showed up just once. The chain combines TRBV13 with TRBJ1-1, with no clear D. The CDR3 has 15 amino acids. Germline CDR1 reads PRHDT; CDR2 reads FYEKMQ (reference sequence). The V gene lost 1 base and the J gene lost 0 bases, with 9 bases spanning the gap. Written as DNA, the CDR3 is TGTGCCAGCAGCTTAGAATCCCTTATGAACACTGAAGCTTTCTTT. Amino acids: CASSLESLMNTEAFF.

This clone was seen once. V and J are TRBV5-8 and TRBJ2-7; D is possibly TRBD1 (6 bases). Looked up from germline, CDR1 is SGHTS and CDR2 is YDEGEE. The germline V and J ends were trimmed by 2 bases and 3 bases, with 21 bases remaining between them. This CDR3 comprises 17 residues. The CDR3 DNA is TGTGCCAGCAGCTTTACGAGATTAACAGGGCAGAGCTACGAGCAGTACTTC. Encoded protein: CASSFTRLTGQSYEQYF.